This is a list of T cell receptor beta chains from one sample in a study of T-cell memory formation after mild COVID-19. TCRdb re-called the 5' RACE reads through MiXCR, storing one row per CDR3 protein. The sample contains some 330,000 distinct CDR3 sequences, around a fifth of which appear only once. The sample taken for sequencing was PBMCs or a T cell subset sorted from them (not recorded which). These receptors were obtained from an adult woman who had mild COVID-19 (a few samples of this study predate the infection). Cell type and time point are not known. Both conserved end residues are part of each CDR3. The D gene is left open where the match is weak. A clone size is listed for some rows: how often the clone was seen (once, few, many), or a class if it is expanded.

v_call: TRBV6-6
clone_size: many
j_call: TRBJ1-3
d_call: .
cdr3_aa: CASSRHAGNTIYF
cdr3_nt: TGTGCCAGCAGCCGACATGCTGGAAACACCATATATTTT

v_call: TRBV6-5
clone_size: .
j_call: TRBJ2-6
d_call: .
cdr3_aa: CASSTTGSRSGANVLTF
cdr3_nt: TGTGCCAGCAGTACAACAGGGTCCCGGTCTGGGGCCAACGTCCTGACTTTC

v_call: TRBV20-1
clone_size: .
j_call: TRBJ2-7
d_call: TRBD2
cdr3_aa: CSARDGWGLAPYEQYF
cdr3_nt: TGCAGTGCTAGAGATGGTTGGGGACTAGCGCCCTACGAGCAGTACTTC

v_call: TRBV7-9
clone_size: few
j_call: TRBJ2-3
d_call: TRBD2
cdr3_aa: CASSPGLAGPDTQYF
cdr3_nt: TGTGCCAGCAGCCCCGGACTAGCGGGACCAGATACGCAGTATTTT

v_call: TRBV13
clone_size: .
j_call: TRBJ1-5
d_call: .
cdr3_aa: CASSTTRRKPQHF
cdr3_nt: TGTGCCAGCTCTACCACCCGGCGAAAGCCCCAGCATTTT

v_call: TRBV7-3
clone_size: many
j_call: TRBJ1-1
d_call: TRBD1
cdr3_aa: CASSSTGSTEAFF
cdr3_nt: TGTGCCAGCAGCTCGACAGGGAGCACTGAAGCTTTCTTT

v_call: TRBV5-1
clone_size: .
j_call: TRBJ2-5
d_call: .
cdr3_aa: CASSLADETQYF
cdr3_nt: TGCGCCAGCAGCTTGGCCGATGAGACCCAGTACTTC

v_call: TRBV3-1
clone_size: few
j_call: TRBJ1-1
d_call: .
cdr3_aa: CASSRSDLLEAFF
cdr3_nt: TGTGCCAGCAGCCGGTCAGACCTGCTTGAAGCTTTCTTT

v_call: TRBV7-9
clone_size: few
j_call: TRBJ2-1
d_call: .
cdr3_aa: CASSFSRGDRNEQFF
cdr3_nt: TGTGCCAGCAGCTTTTCCAGAGGGGATCGCAATGAGCAGTTCTTC

v_call: TRBV30
clone_size: few
j_call: TRBJ2-3
d_call: TRBD2
cdr3_aa: CAWTSGGAPDTQYF
cdr3_nt: TGTGCCTGGACGAGCGGGGGGGCACCAGATACGCAGTATTTT

v_call: TRBV14
clone_size: few
j_call: TRBJ1-2
d_call: .
cdr3_aa: CASARDYNYGYTF
cdr3_nt: TGTGCCAGCGCCCGGGACTATAACTATGGCTACACCTTC

v_call: TRBV25-1
clone_size: few
j_call: TRBJ2-1
d_call: TRBD2
cdr3_aa: CASSVSIAGGAHEQFF
cdr3_nt: TGTGCCAGCAGTGTCAGTATAGCGGGAGGGGCCCATGAGCAGTTCTTC

v_call: TRBV12-3/TRBV12-4
clone_size: few
j_call: TRBJ1-5
d_call: .
cdr3_aa: CASSLGLLRQPQHF
cdr3_nt: TGTGCCAGCAGTTTAGGACTGCTCAGGCAGCCCCAGCATTTT

v_call: TRBV30
clone_size: few
j_call: TRBJ1-2
d_call: .
cdr3_aa: CAHQDDYGYTF
cdr3_nt: TGTGCCCACCAGGACGACTATGGCTACACCTTC